The source of this T cell receptor beta chain is a study of T cell clonotyping in hematopoietic cell transplantation. Study-wide findings and caveats: CD4 and CD8 repertoire contributions could not be separated without sorting.

Only in-frame clones appear in the TCRdb table, and some are missing; sequencing was by immunoSEQ multiplex PCR. The sample contains under 10,000 clones, 86% of which appear only once. Recipients were bled about 28 days pretransplant and at posttransplant days 30, 100, 180. As regards this clone: Its target is unknown.

The clonotype comes from a human patient who had an allogeneic stem cell transplant, so the T cells may come from the graft donor. The donor label of this sample is uncertain. Some clones in this sample may be carry-over from other donors' samples. The sequenced sample was PBMCs, obtained 180 days after allogeneic stem cell transplant.

CDR3 sequence (DNA): TGCAGCGGACGAATAGGGACGGGTAACTATGGCTACACCTTC. The encoded protein is CSGRIGTGNYGYTF. The chain couples TRBV29-1 to TRBJ1-2, with a weak D call TRBD1 (5 bases). Per the germline V gene, CDR1 is SQVTM and CDR2 is ANQGSEA. The CDR3 totals 14 residues. V was cut by 7 bases and J by 1 base, with 16 bases left in between.